This T cell receptor (beta chain) was sequenced during a study of identical twins. Germline CDR1 and CDR2: PRHDT and FYEKMQ (reference sequence). CDR3 length: 16 residues. V shed 5 bases, J shed 6 bases, and the junction held 15 bases outside the gene matches. TCRdb independently ran MiXCR on the 5' RACE reads; one entry per CDR3 protein. The sample lists roughly 290,000 distinct CDR3 sequences; less than 9.5% were seen once. These sequences were also reported in another study, on yellow fever vaccine responses in identical twins. That investigation notes: Twins' T cell vaccine responses reportedly looked partly convergent, partly personalized.

This receptor was identified in a woman between 18 and 29 years old in good health. Sequenced: CD8+ T cells sorted from blood. This chain connects TRBV13 to TRBJ2-7, with 8 bases identical to TRBD1. The CDR3 loop reads CASSTTTGGSLGEQYF. The CDR3 nucleotides are TGTGCCAGCAGCACGACAACAGGGGGATCGTTGGGCGAGCAGTACTTC.